These T cell receptor beta chains were read from a single sample in a study of blood T cells in healthy people across ages. TCRdb recomputed calls from the 5' RACE reads with MiXCR, one row per CDR3 protein. The sample includes about 640,000 distinct CDR3 sequences, approximately 50% of them seen just once. The specimen sequenced was blood. These receptor sequences come from a man aged 60-69 years in good health. Both conserved end residues are part of each CDR3. The order of the fields is V gene, J gene, D gene, clone size, CDR3 DNA, CDR3 protein. A D gene is named only where the DNA matches it firmly. Some rows have no size entry. The others give once, few or many, or a class for an expanded clone.

v_gene: TRBV25-1
j_gene: TRBJ2-7
d_gene: -
abundance: -
CDR3nt: TGTGCCAGCAGTGAATATCGTGGGTCCTACGAGCAGTACTTC
CDR3aa: CASSEYRGSYEQYF

v_gene: TRBV6-2/TRBV6-3
j_gene: TRBJ1-1
d_gene: -
abundance: -
CDR3nt: TGTGCCAGCAGTTTACCCCAAGCAGGAGGAAGGGAAGCTTTCTTT
CDR3aa: CASSLPQAGGREAFF

v_gene: TRBV18
j_gene: TRBJ2-5
d_gene: -
abundance: -
CDR3nt: TGTGCCAGCTCACCACCGGGGATTGCAGAGACCCAGTACTTC
CDR3aa: CASSPPGIAETQYF

v_gene: TRBV5-1
j_gene: TRBJ1-2
d_gene: TRBD1
abundance: -
CDR3nt: TGCGCCAGCAGCTTGGGGACAGGGGACGAGAATGGCTACACCTTC
CDR3aa: CASSLGTGDENGYTF

v_gene: TRBV6-5
j_gene: TRBJ2-3
d_gene: -
abundance: -
CDR3nt: TGTGCCAGCAGTCTGAGTCTTCCCCCCACAGATACGCAGTATTTT
CDR3aa: CASSLSLPPTDTQYF

v_gene: TRBV7-2
j_gene: TRBJ1-2
d_gene: -
abundance: once
CDR3nt: TGTGCCAGCAGCCAAGGGGTACAGGGCCATGGCTACACCTTC
CDR3aa: CASSQGVQGHGYTF

v_gene: TRBV5-1
j_gene: TRBJ1-1
d_gene: -
abundance: few
CDR3nt: TGCGCCAGCAGCCCCGACGGGGGTTCCGGCACTGAAGCTTTCTTT
CDR3aa: CASSPDGGSGTEAFF

v_gene: TRBV12-3/TRBV12-4
j_gene: TRBJ2-5
d_gene: TRBD2
abundance: few
CDR3nt: TGTGCCAGCAGTTTCGGGACTAGCGACCAAGAGACCCAGTACTTC
CDR3aa: CASSFGTSDQETQYF

v_gene: TRBV6-6
j_gene: TRBJ1-5
d_gene: -
abundance: -
CDR3nt: TGTGCCAGCAGTTCTGGGGACGGTAATCAGCCCCAGCATTTT
CDR3aa: CASSSGDGNQPQHF

v_gene: TRBV7-2
j_gene: TRBJ2-4
d_gene: -
abundance: many
CDR3nt: TGTGCCAGCAGCGTAGCCCTAGCCAAAAACATTCAGTACTTC
CDR3aa: CASSVALAKNIQYF

v_gene: TRBV3-1
j_gene: TRBJ1-2
d_gene: -
abundance: -
CDR3nt: TGTGCCAGCAGCCCGACCCCTCAGGGCTCAGGCTATGGCTACACCTTC
CDR3aa: CASSPTPQGSGYGYTF

v_gene: TRBV18
j_gene: TRBJ2-7
d_gene: -
abundance: -
CDR3nt: TGTGCCAGCTCACCGGCAGTTACAAGGGACAATGAGCAGTACTTC
CDR3aa: CASSPAVTRDNEQYF

v_gene: TRBV20-1
j_gene: TRBJ2-5
d_gene: -
abundance: -
CDR3nt: TGCAGTGCTAGAGATGGACCTTACCAAGAGACCCAGTACTTC
CDR3aa: CSARDGPYQETQYF

v_gene: TRBV9
j_gene: TRBJ2-5
d_gene: TRBD2
abundance: few
CDR3nt: TGTGCCAGCAGCGTAGGTACTAGCGGGAGAAAAGAGACCCAGTACTTC
CDR3aa: CASSVGTSGRKETQYF

v_gene: TRBV4-2
j_gene: TRBJ2-7
d_gene: -
abundance: few
CDR3nt: TGTGCCAGCAGCCAAGAGCCGGGGAAATCTACCTACGAGCAGTACTTC
CDR3aa: CASSQEPGKSTYEQYF

v_gene: TRBV7-9
j_gene: TRBJ2-7
d_gene: -
abundance: -
CDR3nt: TGTGCCAGCAGCTTAGGTCTGGGGAACGAGCAGTACTTC
CDR3aa: CASSLGLGNEQYF

v_gene: TRBV3-1
j_gene: TRBJ2-7
d_gene: -
abundance: -
CDR3nt: TGTGCCAGCAGCCAAGGGGGCGATTCTGGCGAGCAGTACTTC
CDR3aa: CASSQGGDSGEQYF

v_gene: TRBV7-2
j_gene: TRBJ2-1
d_gene: TRBD2
abundance: -
CDR3nt: TGTGTCAGCAGCTTACTAGCGGGGATTGGTAATGAGCAGTTCTTC
CDR3aa: CVSSLLAGIGNEQFF

v_gene: TRBV6-6
j_gene: TRBJ2-5
d_gene: TRBD2
abundance: -
CDR3nt: TGTGCCAGCATCCTAACCGTTGAGGCGGGGGGCCAAGAGACCCAGTACTTC
CDR3aa: CASILTVEAGGQETQYF

v_gene: TRBV29-1
j_gene: TRBJ2-1
d_gene: -
abundance: -
CDR3nt: TGCAGCGTTGAACCCGTCGGAATTTACAATGAGCAGTTCTTC
CDR3aa: CSVEPVGIYNEQFF

v_gene: TRBV29-1
j_gene: TRBJ2-7
d_gene: -
abundance: few
CDR3nt: TGCAGCGTTGAAACGGGACACAGTTACGAGCAGTACTTC
CDR3aa: CSVETGHSYEQYF

v_gene: TRBV7-9
j_gene: TRBJ2-7
d_gene: -
abundance: -
CDR3nt: TGTGCCAGCAGCTTCCATAATCGGCAGGGGCCCTCCTACGAGCAGTACTTC
CDR3aa: CASSFHNRQGPSYEQYF

v_gene: TRBV3-1
j_gene: TRBJ1-4
d_gene: TRBD1
abundance: few
CDR3nt: TGTGCCAGCAAGGGGGGACAGGATTTGGAAAAACTGTTTTTT
CDR3aa: CASKGGQDLEKLFF

v_gene: TRBV28
j_gene: TRBJ2-7
d_gene: TRBD2
abundance: -
CDR3nt: TGTGCCAGCAGTTCCTATTGGACTAGCGGCTCCTACGAGCAGTACTTC
CDR3aa: CASSSYWTSGSYEQYF

v_gene: TRBV5-6
j_gene: TRBJ1-5
d_gene: -
abundance: few
CDR3nt: TGTGCCAGCAGCTTGGTCGCGGGAGGCAATCAGCCCCAGCATTTT
CDR3aa: CASSLVAGGNQPQHF

v_gene: TRBV5-6
j_gene: TRBJ2-4
d_gene: TRBD2
abundance: -
CDR3nt: TGTGCCAGCAGCTACATACCGGGACTAGCGGCCCTAGCCAAAAACATTCAGTACTTC
CDR3aa: CASSYIPGLAALAKNIQYF

v_gene: TRBV27
j_gene: TRBJ2-7
d_gene: -
abundance: -
CDR3nt: TGTGCCAGCAGTTTAACATGGGGCGCGTCCTACGAGCAGTACTTC
CDR3aa: CASSLTWGASYEQYF

v_gene: TRBV5-5
j_gene: TRBJ2-5
d_gene: -
abundance: -
CDR3nt: TGTGCCAGCAGCTTGATGGGGGCCGAAGAGACCCAGTACTTC
CDR3aa: CASSLMGAEETQYF

v_gene: TRBV12-3/TRBV12-4
j_gene: TRBJ2-5
d_gene: -
abundance: few
CDR3nt: TGTGCCAGCAGTTCCCCTGAGGGGCGGGGCGACCAAGAGACCCAGTACTTC
CDR3aa: CASSSPEGRGDQETQYF

v_gene: TRBV7-9
j_gene: TRBJ2-1
d_gene: -
abundance: -
CDR3nt: TGTGCCAGCAGCTTAGTAGGGGAGGAGGAGCAGTTCTTC
CDR3aa: CASSLVGEEEQFF

v_gene: TRBV4-1
j_gene: TRBJ1-3
d_gene: -
abundance: -
CDR3nt: TGCGCCAGCAGCCAAGGCGGGACCGCCTCTGGAAACACCATATATTTT
CDR3aa: CASSQGGTASGNTIYF